This T cell receptor (beta chain) was observed in a study of blood T cell repertoires in COVID-19. At the level of the study: Samples representing acute and convalescent COVID-19 were sourced from the United States, Italy and Spain. From T cells, B-cell-depleted T cells, or PBMCs came the material, which was cDNA or gDNA.

Germline CDR1 and CDR2: MGHRA and YSYEKL. V gave up 2 bases and J gave up 1 base; unmatched junction bases: 1. The CDR3 spans 14 residues. In the original processing: Estimated nucleated cell counts came from reference gene primer amplification. Only in-frame clones appear in the TCRdb table, and some are missing; sequencing was by immunoSEQ multiplex PCR. V, J and clone size were drawn from that table, and D and trimming were deduced from the DNA. Here the sample spans 95,000 to 130,000 clones, around nine tenths being singletons. Sequenced input: peripheral blood. The clonotype comes from a human donor with active COVID-19. The donor label of this sample is uncertain. The J gene is TRBJ2-7, the V gene TRBV4-1, with 8 bases matching TRBD1. The chain's CDR3 is CASSQRTGSYEQYF. The CDR3, as DNA: TGCGCCAGCAGCCAAAGGACAGGGTCCTACGAGCAGTACTTC.